These 5 T cell receptor beta chains came from one sample sequenced in a study of blood T cell repertoires in COVID-19 (dated by TCRdb to the early 2020s). The library relied on the immunoSEQ multiplex PCR assay. What TCRdb holds here is the immuneACCESS table cut down to in-frame rearrangements. Part of the clones is not present; checked against another copy, under half of the missing clones reflect an unresolved V gene, and the others are unexplained. The sample data list roughly 35,000 clones, and almost 90% of these were observed just once. The top ten clones comprise roughly an eighth of the sample. Sequencing used peripheral blood. These receptors originate from an older man with acute or convalescent COVID-19.

V and J are TRBV28 and TRBJ1-5; D is possibly TRBD1 (5 bases). The germline CDR1 and CDR2 sequences are MDHEN and SYDVKM. The CDR3 spans 14 residues. The V gene lost 6 bases and the J gene lost 4 bases, with 13 bases spanning the gap. CDR3 sequence (DNA): TGTGCCAGCAGCATGGGGGGGAGTAATCAGCCCCAGCATTTT. Translation gives CASSMGGSNQPQHF.

The chain recombines TRBV7-8 with TRBJ2-3; TRBD2 matches 9 bases. V lost 2 bases to trimming and J lost 3 bases; unmatched junction nucleotides: 9. Germline loops: CDR1 SGHVS, CDR2 FQNEAQ. The CDR3 has 17 residues. The CDR3 protein is CASSLTPAGGGTDTQYF. CDR3 nucleotides: TGTGCCAGCAGCTTAACCCCAGCGGGAGGCGGTACAGATACGCAGTATTTT.

The chain carries TRBV12-3 or TRBV12-4 and TRBJ2-3; D gene uncertain. V was trimmed by 3 bases and J by 6 bases, leaving 4 bases between them. The CDR3 is made up of 11 amino acids. In DNA, the CDR3 is TGTGCCAGCAGTTTGCGGGATACGCAGTATTTT. Its protein product is CASSLRDTQYF.

The chain carries TRBV27 and TRBJ1-2, with 7 bases aligning to TRBD1. The CDR3 has 15 amino acids. Germline V gene lookup returns CDR1 MNHEY and CDR2 SMNVEV (reference sequence). V lost 0 bases to trimming and J lost 7 bases; unmatched junction nucleotides: 8. This CDR3 is CASSLSPQGLAGYTF. CDR3 DNA: TGTGCCAGCAGTTTATCCCCACAGGGGCTAGCTGGCTACACCTTC.

This chain connects TRBV20-1 to TRBJ2-1, with D possibly matching TRBD1 (6 bases). This CDR3 region has 11 residues. The V end lost 6 bases, the J end lost 5 bases, and 8 bases lay between the germline ends. From germline, CDR1 is DFQATT and CDR2 SNEGSKA (reference sequence). CDR3 nucleotides: TGCAGTGCGGACAGAAACAATGAGCAGTTCTTC. Translated: CSADRNNEQFF.